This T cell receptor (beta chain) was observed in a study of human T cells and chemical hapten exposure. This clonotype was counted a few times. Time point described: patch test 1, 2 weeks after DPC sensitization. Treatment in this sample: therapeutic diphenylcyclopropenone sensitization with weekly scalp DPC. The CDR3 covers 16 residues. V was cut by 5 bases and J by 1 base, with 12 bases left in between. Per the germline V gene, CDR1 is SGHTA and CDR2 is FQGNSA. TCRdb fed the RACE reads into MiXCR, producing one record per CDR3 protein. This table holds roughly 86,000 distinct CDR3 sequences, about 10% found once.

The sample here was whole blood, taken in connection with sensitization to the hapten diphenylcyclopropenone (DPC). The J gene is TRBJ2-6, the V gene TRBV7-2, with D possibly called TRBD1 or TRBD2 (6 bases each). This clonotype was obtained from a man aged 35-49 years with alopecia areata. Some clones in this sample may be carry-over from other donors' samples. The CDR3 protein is CASSNRGGSGANVLTF. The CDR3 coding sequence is TGTGCCAGCAGCAATAGAGGGGGGTCTGGGGCCAACGTCCTGACTTTC.